Listed below are T cell receptor beta chains from one sample, sequenced in a study of Ad26.COV2.S vaccination and SARS-CoV-2 variants. Data came from immunoSEQ multiplex PCR; TCRdb stores just in-frame clones and leaves some out. The sample has over 250,000 clones; 70% to 90% are singletons. The material was peripheral blood, obtained in a trial of Ad26.COV2.S vaccine versus placebo. The receptors originated from a person between 18 and 65 years old who received the Ad26.COV2.S COVID-19 vaccine or a placebo. Both conserved end residues are part of each CDR3. The D gene is left open where the match is weak. Clone size is shown for a subset of rows, as once, few, many or a class of expanded clone.

V	J	D	size	DNA	CDR3
TRBV14	TRBJ2-2	.	.	TGTGCCAGCAGCCATTTTGGTCTGGGGAACACCGGGGAGCTGTTTTTT	CASSHFGLGNTGELFF
TRBV9	TRBJ2-7	TRBD2	.	TGTGCCAGCAGCCTCCGGACTAGCGCGCCCCGAGGGGAGCAGTACTTC	CASSLRTSAPRGEQYF
TRBV27	TRBJ1-6	.	.	TGTGCCAGCAGTTTACTCCCGCAGGGGAGCTCCTATAATTCACCCCTCCACTTT	CASSLLPQGSSYNSPLHF
TRBV3-1/TRBV3-2	TRBJ2-3	TRBD2	.	TGTGCCAGCAGCTTTCTTACTAGCGGCAGCACAGATACGCAGTATTTT	CASSFLTSGSTDTQYF
TRBV3-1/TRBV3-2	TRBJ2-3	.	.	TGTGCCACCGGAACTAGTATTGACTCGGCTACGCAGTATTTT	CATGTSIDSATQYF
TRBV5-1	TRBJ1-1	TRBD1	.	TGCGCCAGCAGCTTGGATGGGTGGACAGGGGGGATAGCTTTCTTT	CASSLDGWTGGIAFF
TRBV19	TRBJ1-1	.	.	TGTGCCAGTAGTCAATCCCTAAACACTGAAGCTTTCTTT	CASSQSLNTEAFF
TRBV7-2	TRBJ2-5	.	.	TGTGCCAGCAGCACTAGGGGTCCGGGGGAGACCCAGTACTTC	CASSTRGPGETQYF
TRBV12-5	TRBJ1-1	.	few	TGTGCTAGTGGGCGGGGACGGCCGAGGACTGAAGCTTTCTTT	CASGRGRPRTEAFF
TRBV11-2	TRBJ2-1	.	.	TGTGCCAGCAGCTTAGTGTCGTTACAGGGCCATGAGCAGTTCTTC	CASSLVSLQGHEQFF
TRBV29-1	TRBJ2-5	.	.	TGCAGCGCTGGAGGTCGGGGGGCAGCGCCCGCCGGGGAGACCCAGTACTTC	CSAGGRGAAPAGETQYF
TRBV30	TRBJ2-3	TRBD2	.	TGTGCCTGGAGTAGTGGCGGGGGTGGCACAGATACGCAGTATTTT	CAWSSGGGGTDTQYF
TRBV19	TRBJ1-2	TRBD1	.	TGTGCCAGTTACAGTGTTTCGACAGGGGATTATGGCTACACCTTC	CASYSVSTGDYGYTF
TRBV6-5	TRBJ1-5	TRBD1	.	TGTGCCAGCATGGGGGGACAGGGGGTGGGTCAGCCCCAGCATTTT	CASMGGQGVGQPQHF
TRBV5-4	TRBJ1-2	TRBD1	.	TGTGCCAGCAGCACCCGGACAGGCAACTATGGCTACACCTTC	CASSTRTGNYGYTF
TRBV6-1	TRBJ1-4	.	.	TGTGCCAGCAGTGCCCGGTTGACCCCAACTAATGAAAAACTGTTTTTT	CASSARLTPTNEKLFF
TRBV19	TRBJ2-2	TRBD1	few	TGTGCCACCTCTCCCGGGGACAGGGACACCGGGGAGCTGTTTTTT	CATSPGDRDTGELFF
TRBV12-3/TRBV12-4	TRBJ1-2	.	.	TGTGCCAGCAGTTCTCAACAGGGAGGTTACACCTTC	CASSSQQGGYTF
TRBV9	TRBJ2-3	TRBD2	.	TGTGCCAGCAGCGTAGCGACTAGCGGGAGGGAGGCCCGGGGCACAGATACGCAGTATTTT	CASSVATSGREARGTDTQYF
TRBV30	TRBJ2-1	.	.	TGTGCCTGGGGCACAGGGTCCAACTACAATGAGCAGTTCTTC	CAWGTGSNYNEQFF
TRBV4-2	TRBJ1-2	.	.	TGTGCCAGCAGCCAAGATGTAGGTCAGTATGGCTACACCTTC	CASSQDVGQYGYTF
TRBV28	TRBJ1-2	.	.	TGTGCCAGCAGTTTTACGGACTATGGCTACACCTTC	CASSFTDYGYTF
TRBV11-2	TRBJ2-4	TRBD2	.	TGTGCCAGCAGCTTAGGACTAGCGGGTGCCTGGGGCATTCAGTACTTC	CASSLGLAGAWGIQYF
TRBV28	TRBJ1-5	.	.	TGTGCCAGCAGTCGAGGGCAGTGGGGTAATCAGCCCCAGCATTTT	CASSRGQWGNQPQHF
TRBV4-2	TRBJ2-1	TRBD2	once	TGTGCCAGCAGCCAAGAACCGGGGGGGGCGATCCATGAGCAGTTCTTC	CASSQEPGGAIHEQFF
TRBV14	TRBJ1-5	.	.	TGTGCCAGCAGCCCCATCGGGAGCAATCAGCCCCAGCATTTT	CASSPIGSNQPQHF
TRBV18	TRBJ2-5	TRBD1	.	TGTGCCAGCTCACCAGGGGGACAGGGTCAAGAGACCCAGTACTTC	CASSPGGQGQETQYF
TRBV5-1	TRBJ2-3	TRBD1	.	TGCGCCAGCAGCTTAGGAGACAGGGGGAGCACAGATACGCAGTATTTT	CASSLGDRGSTDTQYF
TRBV29-1	TRBJ1-5	TRBD1	.	TGCAGCGTACGGGACAGGGGAAGCAATCAGCCCCAGCATTTT	CSVRDRGSNQPQHF
TRBV7-2	TRBJ2-7	.	.	TGTGCCAGCAGCTTAGTTGGGGGGGGGCCCGGGACGGCCGCCTACGAGCAGTACTTC	CASSLVGGGPGTAAYEQYF
TRBV6-2/TRBV6-3	TRBJ1-1	.	.	TGTGCCAGCAGTTACTCGGTCAGGGAGTTTGGTACTGAAGCTTTCTTT	CASSYSVREFGTEAFF
TRBV6-5	TRBJ1-1	.	.	TGTGCCAGCCGGGCAGGCTTTTCTGGTGAAGCTTTCTTT	CASRAGFSGEAFF
TRBV5-1	TRBJ2-3	.	.	TGCGCCAGCAGCGGCGGGGCTAGCACAGATACGCAGTATTTT	CASSGGASTDTQYF
TRBV2	TRBJ1-4	.	.	TGTGCCAGCAGGGTTGGACCGATTAATGAAAAACTGTTTTTT	CASRVGPINEKLFF
TRBV10-3	TRBJ2-1	TRBD2	.	TGTGCCATCAGTGTGGTTAGCGGGGTGTTGTATGAGCAGTTCTTC	CAISVVSGVLYEQFF
TRBV4-2	TRBJ2-7	TRBD2	.	TGTGCCAGCAGCCACGGCAGCGGGGGATACGAGCAGTACTTC	CASSHGSGGYEQYF
TRBV29-1	TRBJ2-2	.	.	TGCAGCGTTGACCCCGGGACCGAGACCGGGGAGCTGTTTTTT	CSVDPGTETGELFF
TRBV6-1	TRBJ1-2	.	.	TGTGCCAGCAGTGAGGCAGGGGACTATGGCTACACCTTC	CASSEAGDYGYTF
TRBV11-2	TRBJ1-1	.	.	TGTGCCAGCAGCTTAGGAGCCGGACGCGCGAACACTGAAGCTTTCTTT	CASSLGAGRANTEAFF
TRBV5-1	TRBJ2-1	.	.	TGCGCCAGCAGCTTGCTCCGGGGGGCCAACTACAATGAGCAGTTCTTC	CASSLLRGANYNEQFF
TRBV18	TRBJ2-5	.	.	TGTGCCAGCTCATCCGACCTCCTCGAGACCCAGTACTTC	CASSSDLLETQYF
TRBV4-1	TRBJ2-7	.	.	TGCGCCAGCAGCCAAGACCGACAGGGAGGCTACGAGCAGTACTTC	CASSQDRQGGYEQYF
TRBV12-5	TRBJ2-1	TRBD2	.	TGTGCTAGTGGTTTGATAGCGGGGGGGCCCATGAATGAGCAGTTCTTC	CASGLIAGGPMNEQFF
TRBV12-3/TRBV12-4	TRBJ1-1	.	few	TGTGCCAGCTCCAAAAAGGAAGCTTTCTTT	CASSKKEAFF
TRBV15	TRBJ1-4	TRBD1	.	TGTGCCACCAGCAAAGGACAGGGGTTTGAAAAACTGTTTTTT	CATSKGQGFEKLFF
TRBV4-1	TRBJ2-7	TRBD1	.	TGCGCCAGCAGCCGGTTGTCGGGACAGGGTAACGTCGAGCAGTACTTC	CASSRLSGQGNVEQYF
TRBV7-2	TRBJ2-7	TRBD2	.	TGTGCCAGCAGCCCAAGGACTAGCGGGAGGCTCTACGAGCAGTACTTC	CASSPRTSGRLYEQYF
TRBV6-6	TRBJ1-1	.	.	TGTGCCAGCAGTTACTTTCAGGGCACTGAAGCTTTCTTT	CASSYFQGTEAFF
TRBV3-1/TRBV3-2	TRBJ1-2	.	.	TGTGCCAGCAGCCAAGATCGGCGACAGAGAAATGGCTACACCTTC	CASSQDRRQRNGYTF
TRBV5-1	TRBJ2-5	.	.	TGCGCCAGCACCTCGTCCGGGACGGAGACCCAGTACTTC	CASTSSGTETQYF
TRBV19	TRBJ1-6	TRBD1	.	TGTGCCAGTAAGACCGGGACAGGACATTCACCCCTCCACTTT	CASKTGTGHSPLHF
TRBV28	TRBJ2-7	TRBD1	.	TGTGCCAGCAGTTCGGGACAGGGGCTTGAGCAGTACTTC	CASSSGQGLEQYF
TRBV12-3/TRBV12-4	TRBJ1-5	.	.	TGTGCCAGCAGCCCACAGGGAGGGGTGTCCCAGCATTTT	CASSPQGGVSQHF
TRBV5-6	TRBJ2-2	TRBD1	.	TGTGCCAGCAGCGCCCGGGACAGGGCCACCGGGGAGCTGTTTTTT	CASSARDRATGELFF
TRBV20-1	TRBJ1-3	.	few	TGCAGTGCTAGTATGGGGGTCGGAAACACCATATATTTT	CSASMGVGNTIYF
TRBV11-1	TRBJ2-7	TRBD1	.	TGTGCCAGCAATAACAGGGGATCCGGCTACGAGCAGTACTTC	CASNNRGSGYEQYF
TRBV23-1	TRBJ1-6	TRBD1	.	TGCGCCAGCATATCTCAGGGGGTTGAGAATAATTCACCCCTCCACTTT	CASISQGVENNSPLHF
TRBV3-1/TRBV3-2	TRBJ1-4	.	.	TGTGCCAGCAGCCAAAGGCAGACAGGCTTTAATGAAAAACTGTTTTTT	CASSQRQTGFNEKLFF
TRBV6-5	TRBJ1-1	TRBD1	.	TGTGCCAGCAGAAAGACAGGGGACACTGAAGCTTTCTTT	CASRKTGDTEAFF